This TCR beta chain was captured in a study of radiation and T cells in renal cell carcinoma. Here immunoSEQ multiplex PCR was the method, and the copy in TCRdb shows in-frame clones only, minus some. The table has 150,000 or so clones, 70% to 90% seen once. Germline V gene data show CDR1 as MNHEY and CDR2 as SMNVEV (reference sequence). CDR3 size: 14 residues. J gave up 4 bases and V 11 bases, and 11 bases lay outside the gene matches. Noted time point: baseline pretreatment blood. As to treatment: 15 Gy SBRT to primary tumor, nephrectomy 4 weeks later. The V and J genes are TRBV27 and TRBJ1-2, with 9 bases lining up with TRBD1. The TCR originated in a woman aged 45-65 years with renal cell carcinoma. This specimen consisted of blood, obtained from a patient whose treatment included radiotherapy and nephrectomy. The CDR3 bases are TGTGCCGTCCGGACCGGGACAGGGTTCTATGGCTACACCTTC. This translates into CAVRTGTGFYGYTF.